This T cell receptor (beta chain) was obtained from a study of blood T cell repertoires in COVID-19. As regards this clone: The junction departs from germline at one end; a sequencing error may be responsible.

Germline V gives CDR1 MGHDK, CDR2 SYGVNS. The CDR3 contains 14 residues. Repertoires were generated with immunoSEQ multiplex PCR, while TCRdb's copy carries only in-frame clones and drops some. The repertoire holds 300,000 to 450,000 clones, with around nine tenths as singletons. This TCR was sampled from a human donor in a cohort sampled during active COVID-19. The source material was peripheral blood. V gene TRBV25-1 combines with J gene TRBJ2-1; 9 bases are a match to TRBD1. The CDR3 DNA reads as TGTGCCAGCAGTGGGGTCGAAAACAGGGGGCGGTTGGTCTTC. Amino acid sequence: CASSGVENRGRLVF.